This T cell receptor beta chain was recorded in a study of blood T cell repertoires in COVID-19. In the study overall: PBMCs, B-cell-depleted T cells, or T cells provided the cDNA or gDNA that made up the material.

J gave up 6 bases and V 7 bases, and 10 bases lay outside the gene matches. The length of the CDR3 is 14 residues. CDR1 and CDR2 from the germline V gene are SNHLY and FYNNEI. Here immunoSEQ multiplex PCR was the method, and the copy in TCRdb shows in-frame clones only, minus some. The table lists 150,000 or so clones, 70% to 85% of them singletons, with 7.2% in the top ten. This TCR came from a woman aged 45-65 years in a cohort sampled during active or convalescent COVID-19. The sequenced sample consisted of peripheral blood. The V call is TRBV2, the J call TRBJ2-7, with 9 bases matching TRBD1. The CDR3 DNA is TGTGCCAGCAACTCCAACAGACAGGGGGGCGAGCAGTACTTC. Its translation: CASNSNRQGGEQYF.